This passage covers 6 T cell receptor beta chains from one sample sequenced in a study of post-analysis software for immune sequencing data (dated by TCRdb to the mid-2010s). These receptors are not linked to any known antigen. The library was generated by PCR. Instrument used: Illumina HiSeq 2500. To reduce PCR and sequencing biases, unique molecular identifiers were incorporated into the TCR beta cDNA libraries. Through fastp at Q25 and MiXCR, TCRdb rebuilt clones from the public reads, retaining in-frame beta chains. Merged by CDR3 protein, the rows form single entries marked with the most common genes and DNA. The sample contains hundreds of thousands of distinct CDR3 sequences, 30% of them found a single time. The leading ten clones occupy more than 0.55% of the sample. The paper's findings and limits, for the study overall: Several TRBV segments, including TRBV5-6, TRBV5-1 and TRBV20-1, were significantly more frequent in patients than controls.

Sequenced material: blood. The receptors were gathered from a girl aged 5-17 years with multiple sclerosis.

The chain uses TRBV12-3 or TRBV12-4 and TRBJ1-2; 8 bases map to TRBD1. With V trimmed by 8 bases and J by 3 bases, 8 bases remained unmatched. This CDR3 spans 14 amino acids. The CDR3 DNA reads as TGTGCCAGCCGGACACAGGGGGACCACTATGGCTACACCTTC. Residues: CASRTQGDHYGYTF.

The chain recombines TRBV12-3 or TRBV12-4 with TRBJ2-3; 9 bases fit TRBD2. The CDR3 sequence is 15 residues long. Germline trimming cut 10 bases from V and 2 bases from J; bases unmatched to any gene: 10. This CDR3 reads CATLAGMKNTDTQYF. CDR3 nucleotide sequence: TGTGCCACCCTAGCGGGGATGAAAAACACAGATACGCAGTATTTT.

This sequence joins TRBV6-5 and TRBJ1-3; D is ambiguous. The CDR3 runs to 16 residues. Germline V gene lookup returns CDR1 MNHEY and CDR2 SVGAGI. The V and J ends lost 2 bases and 1 base respectively, with 12 bases between them. In nucleotides, the CDR3 is TGTGCCAGCAGTTACACGACCCGGAGGTCTGGAAACACCATATATTTT. Encoded protein: CASSYTTRRSGNTIYF.

CDR3 residues: CASSEDRTTQETQYF. The CDR3 bases are TGTGCCAGCAGTGAGGACAGGACCACCCAAGAGACCCAGTACTTC. The chain recombines TRBV2 with TRBJ2-5; 7 positions agree with TRBD1. With 3 bases clipped from V and 1 base from J, the junction kept 5 bases outside the gene matches. CDR3 length: 15 residues. The germline V gene encodes CDR1 SNHLY and CDR2 FYNNEI.

The chain joins TRBV20-1 to TRBJ2-4, with D tentatively TRBD1 (6 bases). The end of the DNA fits TRBJ2-7 better, so the J call may be wrong. This CDR3 comprises 14 residues. Germline assignment: CDR1 DFQATT and CDR2 SNEGSKA (reference sequence). The CDR3 sequence is CSARTGTNNYEQYF. The CDR3 DNA sequence: TGCAGTGCTAGAACCGGGACAAACAACTACGAGCAGTACTTC.

In this sample, this clonotype turned up a few times. The chain links TRBV4-2 to TRBJ1-2, with 8 bases aligning to TRBD1. The ends lost 0 bases at V and 7 bases at J; junction bases unmatched: 13. The CDR3 has 17 residues. CDR1 is LGHNA and CDR2 is YNFKEQ in the germline V gene. This CDR3 is CASSQDNLGQGARGYTF. DNA of the CDR3: TGTGCCAGCAGCCAAGATAATTTAGGCCAGGGGGCGCGTGGCTACACCTTC.